A single T cell receptor (beta chain) is shown here with its context. This sample is drawn from a study of blood T cell repertoires in COVID-19. Overall study: There were acute and convalescent COVID-19 samples, and they came from the United States, Italy and Spain. Sample material is recorded as cDNA or gDNA derived from T cells, B-cell-depleted T cells, or PBMCs.

How the authors handled the data: Reference gene primer amplification yielded estimated nucleated cell counts. Using immunoSEQ multiplex PCR, the repertoire was profiled, and TCRdb retains in-frame clones only, with some absent. For V, J and clone size, that table is used; D and trimming come from the DNA. Of 150,000 to 200,000 clones listed, 85% are singletons. V lost 5 bases and J 5 bases, leaving 15 bases between the germline ends. Germline assignment: CDR1 LNHDA and CDR2 SQIVND (reference sequence). The CDR3 runs 14 residues. The V call is TRBV19, the J call TRBJ2-5; D is possibly TRBD2 (5 bases). The sequence derives from a human donor with acute or convalescent COVID-19. The donor label of this sample is uncertain. The sequencing input was peripheral blood. CDR3 nucleotide sequence: TGTGCCAGTAGTCCAAGCCGGGGTCGGGAGACCCAGTACTTC. Its translation: CASSPSRGRETQYF.